The next 5 T cell receptor beta chains were all read from a single sample in a study of T cell responses to AZD1222 COVID-19 vaccine. Using immunoSEQ multiplex PCR, the repertoire was profiled, and TCRdb retains in-frame clones only, with some absent. The table includes 140,000 to 150,000 clones, 82% detected once. The source was peripheral blood, collected on day 0 of MenACWY control vaccination. These receptors all stem from an adult in good health.

The chain couples TRBV12-5 to TRBJ1-5, with D hard to call. This CDR3 has 17 residues. Germline values: CDR1 LGHNT, CDR2 FRNRAP. Deletions cut 0 bases from V and 0 bases from J, with 12 bases between. CDR3 in DNA: TGTGCTAGTGGTTTGGTACATAGGCAATATAGCAATCAGCCCCAGCATTTT. It specifies CASGLVHRQYSNQPQHF.

The chain employs TRBV9 and TRBJ2-5, with a possible D match to TRBD2 (6 bases). The CDR3 has 14 amino acids. Germline V gives CDR1 SGDLS, CDR2 YYNGEE. V lost 6 bases to trimming and J lost 0 bases, with 12 bases between them. For the CDR3, the DNA is TGTGCCAGCACCCCCAGCGGGTACCAAGAGACCCAGTACTTC. It translates to CASTPSGYQETQYF.

The chain employs TRBV4-1 and TRBJ1-5, with D possibly matching TRBD1 (5 bases). V was cut by 2 bases and J by 5 bases, with 19 bases left in between. The CDR3 consists of 17 residues. Germline loops: CDR1 MGHRA, CDR2 YSYEKL. CDR3 residues: CASSQPGRGRRDQPQHF. The CDR3 nucleotides are TGCGCCAGCAGCCAACCAGGGAGGGGCCGGAGGGATCAGCCCCAGCATTTT.

The chain combines TRBV13 with TRBJ1-1, with no clear D. Germline V CDR1 and CDR2: PRHDT, FYEKMQ (reference sequence). Trimming shortened V by 3 bases and J by 8 bases, and 10 bases separated the two germline ends. The CDR3 has 12 amino acids. The CDR3 reads CASSLIQLEAFF. CDR3 bases: TGTGCCAGCAGCTTGATTCAACTCGAAGCTTTCTTT.

The gene calls are TRBV18 and TRBJ2-7; the D call may be TRBD1 or TRBD2 (5 bases each). The CDR3 has 14 residues. Deletions cut 6 bases from V and 2 bases from J, with 14 bases between. Germline V gene sequence: CDR1 KGHSH, CDR2 LQKENI. The CDR3, as DNA: TGTGCCAGCTCTCCCGGGACGGAAACCTACGAGCAGTACTTC. Translated: CASSPGTETYEQYF.